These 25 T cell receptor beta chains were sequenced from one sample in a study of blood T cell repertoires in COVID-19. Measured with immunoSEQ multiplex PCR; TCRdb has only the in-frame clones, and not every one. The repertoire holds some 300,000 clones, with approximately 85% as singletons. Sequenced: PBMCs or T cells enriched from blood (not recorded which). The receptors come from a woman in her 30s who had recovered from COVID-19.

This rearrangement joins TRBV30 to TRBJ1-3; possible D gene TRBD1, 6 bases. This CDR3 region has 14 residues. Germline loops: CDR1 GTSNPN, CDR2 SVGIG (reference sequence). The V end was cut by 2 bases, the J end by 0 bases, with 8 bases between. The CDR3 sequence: CAWSRGSSGNTIYF. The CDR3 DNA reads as TGTGCCTGGAGTAGGGGGAGCTCTGGAAACACCATATATTTT.

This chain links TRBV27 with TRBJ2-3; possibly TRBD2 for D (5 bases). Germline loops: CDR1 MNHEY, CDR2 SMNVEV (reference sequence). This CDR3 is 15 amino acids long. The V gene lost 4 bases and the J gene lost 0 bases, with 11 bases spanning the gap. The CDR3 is CASSSPGGSTDTQYF. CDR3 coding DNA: TGTGCCAGCAGTTCGCCGGGCGGGAGCACAGATACGCAGTATTTT.

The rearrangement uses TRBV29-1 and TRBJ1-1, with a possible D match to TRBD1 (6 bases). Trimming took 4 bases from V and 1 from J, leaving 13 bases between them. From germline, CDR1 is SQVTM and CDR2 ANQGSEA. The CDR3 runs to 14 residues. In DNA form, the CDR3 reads TGCAGCGTTGTGGATTGGGGGCAGAACACTGAAGCTTTCTTT. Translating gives CSVVDWGQNTEAFF.

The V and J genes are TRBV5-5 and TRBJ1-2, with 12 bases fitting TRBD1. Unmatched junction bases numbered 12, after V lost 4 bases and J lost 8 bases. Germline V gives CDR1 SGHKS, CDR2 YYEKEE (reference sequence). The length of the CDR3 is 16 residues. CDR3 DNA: TGTGCCAGCAGCGGGACAGGGGGCGCCCCCGTTGAGGGCTACACCTTC. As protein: CASSGTGGAPVEGYTF.

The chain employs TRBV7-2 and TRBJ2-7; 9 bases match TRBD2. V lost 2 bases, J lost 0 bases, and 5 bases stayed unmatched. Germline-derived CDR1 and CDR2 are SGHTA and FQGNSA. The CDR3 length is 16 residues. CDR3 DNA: TGTGCCAGCAGCTTATTAGCGGGGGTCCCCTCCTACGAGCAGTACTTC. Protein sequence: CASSLLAGVPSYEQYF. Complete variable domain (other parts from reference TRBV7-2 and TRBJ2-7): GAGVSQSPSNKVTEKGKDVELRCDPISGHTALYWYRQSLGQGLEFLIYFQGNSAPDKSGLPSDRFSAERTGGSVSTLTIQRTQQEDSAVYLCASSLLAGVPSYEQYFGPGTRLTVT.

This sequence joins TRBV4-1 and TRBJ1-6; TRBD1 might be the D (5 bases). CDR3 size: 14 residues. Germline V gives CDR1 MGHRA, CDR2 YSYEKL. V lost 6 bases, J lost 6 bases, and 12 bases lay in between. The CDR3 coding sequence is TGCGCCAGCAGTCGACCTAGGGGTAATTCACCCCTCCACTTT. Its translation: CASSRPRGNSPLHF.

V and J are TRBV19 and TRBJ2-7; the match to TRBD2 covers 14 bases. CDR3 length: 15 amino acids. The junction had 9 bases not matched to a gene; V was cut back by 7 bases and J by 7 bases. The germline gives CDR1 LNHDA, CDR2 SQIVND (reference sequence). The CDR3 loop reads CASMNQTSGREEQYF. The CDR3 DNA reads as TGTGCCAGTATGAACCAGACTAGCGGGAGGGAGGAGCAGTACTTC.

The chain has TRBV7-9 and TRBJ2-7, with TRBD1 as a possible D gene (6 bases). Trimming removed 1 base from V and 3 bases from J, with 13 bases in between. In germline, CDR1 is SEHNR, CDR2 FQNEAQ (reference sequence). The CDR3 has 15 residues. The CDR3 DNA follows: TGTGCCAGCAGCTTAGATGCAGGGGTGGTCTACGAGCAGTACTTC. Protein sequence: CASSLDAGVVYEQYF. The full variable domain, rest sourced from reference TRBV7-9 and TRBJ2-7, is DTGVSQNPRHKITKRGQNVTFRCDPISEHNRLYWYRQTLGQGPEFLTYFQNEAQLEKSRLLSDRFSAERPKGSFSTLEIQRTEQGDSAMYLCASSLDAGVVYEQYFGPGTRLTVT.

CDR3 bases: TGCAGTGCTAGTCATCGGGAGGAAACCTACGAGCAGTACTTC. Protein: CSASHREETYEQYF. The chain has TRBV20-1 and TRBJ2-7; TRBD2 agrees at 7 bases. Trimming cost V 3 bases and J 2 bases; bases outside gene matches: 7. CDR3 length equals 14 residues. Germline V gene lookup returns CDR1 DFQATT and CDR2 SNEGSKA (reference sequence).

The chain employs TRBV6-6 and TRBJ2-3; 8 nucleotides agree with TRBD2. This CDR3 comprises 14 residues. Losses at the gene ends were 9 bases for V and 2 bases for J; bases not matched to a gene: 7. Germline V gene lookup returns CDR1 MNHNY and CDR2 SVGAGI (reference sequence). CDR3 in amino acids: CASTASGLTDTQYF. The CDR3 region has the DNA TGTGCCAGTACCGCTAGCGGGCTCACAGATACGCAGTATTTT.

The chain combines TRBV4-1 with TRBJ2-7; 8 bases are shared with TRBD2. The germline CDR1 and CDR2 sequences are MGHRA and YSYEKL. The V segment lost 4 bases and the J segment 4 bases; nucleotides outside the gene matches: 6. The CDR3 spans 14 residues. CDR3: CASSPPASGYEQYF. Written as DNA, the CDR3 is TGCGCCAGCAGCCCCCCGGCTAGCGGGTACGAGCAGTACTTC.

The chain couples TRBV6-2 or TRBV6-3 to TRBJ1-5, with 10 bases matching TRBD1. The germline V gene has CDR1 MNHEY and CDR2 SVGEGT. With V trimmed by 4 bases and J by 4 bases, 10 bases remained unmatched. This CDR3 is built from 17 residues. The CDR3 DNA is TGTGCCAGCAGTTCGGACAGGGGGGAACCGCTTAATCAGCCCCAGCATTTT. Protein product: CASSSDRGEPLNQPQHF.

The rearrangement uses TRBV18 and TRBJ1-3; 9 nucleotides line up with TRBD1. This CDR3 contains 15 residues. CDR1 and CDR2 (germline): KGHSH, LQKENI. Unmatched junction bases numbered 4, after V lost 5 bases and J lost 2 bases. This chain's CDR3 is CASSVTGGAGNTIYF. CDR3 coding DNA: TGTGCCAGCTCAGTGACAGGGGGTGCTGGAAACACCATATATTTT.

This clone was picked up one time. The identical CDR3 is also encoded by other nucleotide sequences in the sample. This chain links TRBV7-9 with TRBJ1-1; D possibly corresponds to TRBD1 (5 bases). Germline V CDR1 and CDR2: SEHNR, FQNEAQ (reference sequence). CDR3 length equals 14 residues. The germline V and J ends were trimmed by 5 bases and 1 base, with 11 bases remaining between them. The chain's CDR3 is CASSPRDRNTEAFF. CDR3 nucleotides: TGTGCCAGCAGCCCCCGAGACAGGAACACTGAAGCTTTCTTT.

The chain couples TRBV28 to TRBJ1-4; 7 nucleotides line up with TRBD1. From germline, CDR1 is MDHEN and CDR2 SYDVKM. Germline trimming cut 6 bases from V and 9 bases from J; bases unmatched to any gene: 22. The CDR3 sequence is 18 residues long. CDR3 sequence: CASSPPLRPGQPQQKLFF. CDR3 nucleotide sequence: TGTGCCAGCAGCCCCCCCCTCCGACCGGGACAGCCGCAGCAAAAACTGTTTTTT.

CDR3 DNA sequence: TGTGCCAGCTCACCCCTGGGACTAGTAACCGGGGAGCTGTTTTTT. Encoded protein: CASSPLGLVTGELFF. The chain uses TRBV18 and TRBJ2-2; 8 bases fit TRBD2. J gave up 5 bases and V 3 bases, and 5 bases lay outside the gene matches. This CDR3 is 15 amino acids long. From germline, CDR1 is KGHSH and CDR2 LQKENI.

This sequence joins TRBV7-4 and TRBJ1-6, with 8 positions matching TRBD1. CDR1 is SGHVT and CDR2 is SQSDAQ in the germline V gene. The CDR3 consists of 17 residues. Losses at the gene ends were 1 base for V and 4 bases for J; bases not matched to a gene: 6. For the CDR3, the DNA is TGTGCCAGCAGCTTAGTGTGGGACAGGTATTATAATTCACCCCTCCACTTT. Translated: CASSLVWDRYYNSPLHF.

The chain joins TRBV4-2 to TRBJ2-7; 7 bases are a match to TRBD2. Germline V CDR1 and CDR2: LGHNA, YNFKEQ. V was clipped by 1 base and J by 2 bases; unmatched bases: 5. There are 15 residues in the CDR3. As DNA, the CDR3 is TGTGCCAGCAGCCAAGTTACGGGGGGAACCTACGAGCAGTACTTC. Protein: CASSQVTGGTYEQYF.

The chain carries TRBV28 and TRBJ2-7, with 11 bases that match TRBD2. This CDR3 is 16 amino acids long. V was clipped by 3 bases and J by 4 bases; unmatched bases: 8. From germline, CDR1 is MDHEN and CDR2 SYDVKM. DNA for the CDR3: TGTGCCAGCAGTTTTCCCTCTAGCGGGGGGCTTTACGAGCAGTACTTC. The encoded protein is CASSFPSSGGLYEQYF.

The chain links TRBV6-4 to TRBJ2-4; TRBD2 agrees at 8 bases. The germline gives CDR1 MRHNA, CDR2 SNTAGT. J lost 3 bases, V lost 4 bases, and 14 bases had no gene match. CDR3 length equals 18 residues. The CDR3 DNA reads TGTGCCAGCAGTGGAGGTCTCCGGGAGGGTGTGGACAAAAACATTCAGTACTTC. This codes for CASSGGLREGVDKNIQYF.

CDR3 residues: CASSLSSGSGNTIYF. The CDR3 nucleotides are TGTGCCAGCAGTTTATCGAGCGGTAGTGGAAACACCATATATTTT. The chain uses TRBV27 and TRBJ1-3; D unresolved. Trimming left V 0 bases short and J 3 bases short, with 9 bases between. This CDR3 is built from 15 residues. CDR1 MNHEY and CDR2 SMNVEV come from the germline V gene (reference sequence).

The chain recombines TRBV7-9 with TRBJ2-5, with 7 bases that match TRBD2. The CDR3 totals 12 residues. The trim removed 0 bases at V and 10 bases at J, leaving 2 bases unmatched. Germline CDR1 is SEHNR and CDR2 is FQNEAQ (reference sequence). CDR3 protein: CASSLAGGDQYF. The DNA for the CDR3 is TGTGCCAGCAGCTTAGCGGGGGGGGACCAGTACTTC.

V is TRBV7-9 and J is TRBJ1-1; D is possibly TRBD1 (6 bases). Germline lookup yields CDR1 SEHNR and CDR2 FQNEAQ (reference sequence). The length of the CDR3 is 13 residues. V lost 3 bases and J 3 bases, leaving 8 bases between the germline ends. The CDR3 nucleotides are TGTGCCAGCAGCTTTGGACAGCACACTGAAGCTTTCTTT. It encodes CASSFGQHTEAFF.

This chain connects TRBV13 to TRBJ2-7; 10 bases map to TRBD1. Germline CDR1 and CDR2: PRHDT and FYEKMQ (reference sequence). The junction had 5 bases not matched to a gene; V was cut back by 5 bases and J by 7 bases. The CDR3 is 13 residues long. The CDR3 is CASSPGQGIEQYF. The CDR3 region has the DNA TGTGCCAGCAGCCCGGGACAGGGGATTGAGCAGTACTTC.

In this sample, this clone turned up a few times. The CDR3 nucleotides are TGTGCCAGCAGTCCCGGACAGGGGGGCTACACCTTC. Encoded protein: CASSPGQGGYTF. This sequence joins TRBV6-5 and TRBJ1-2, with 9 bases lining up with TRBD1. Germline V gene lookup returns CDR1 MNHEY and CDR2 SVGAGI. The V gene end was trimmed by 5 bases and the J gene end by 8 bases; junction bases not matched to a gene: 3. The CDR3 extends over 12 amino acids.